The rows below give T cell receptor beta chains drawn from one sample of a study of control samples from healthy donors and cancer patients. Generated by immunoSEQ multiplex PCR, the TCRdb table keeps only in-frame clones and is missing some. Seen here are approximately 84,000 clones, roughly four fifths observed once, and the top ten hold around a tenth. Sequenced: blood. All receptors come from a woman aged 55 to 70 in good health. Each CDR3 is given with its conserved first and last residue. The order of the fields is CDR3 DNA, CDR3 protein, D gene, clone size, V gene, J gene. D genes are given only for firm matches. Size tells how often a clone was seen (once, few, many) or the class of an expanded clone, and some rows leave it out.

cdr3_nt: TGTGCCAGCAGCTTGGGGTCCGCACGGGGTGGAAACACCATATATTTT
cdr3_aa: CASSLGSARGGNTIYF
d_call: -
clone_size: -
v_call: TRBV5-6
j_call: TRBJ1-3

cdr3_nt: TGTGCCACCAGCAGAGAGACAGGGAATAACTATGGCTACACCTTC
cdr3_aa: CATSRETGNNYGYTF
d_call: TRBD1
clone_size: -
v_call: TRBV15
j_call: TRBJ1-2

cdr3_nt: TGTGCCAGCAGCGGGACGGGGTGGGGGGCTGAAGCTTTCTTT
cdr3_aa: CASSGTGWGAEAFF
d_call: -
clone_size: -
v_call: TRBV5-4
j_call: TRBJ1-1

cdr3_nt: TGTGCCAGCAGCCTTAGCTACGGTGCAGATACGCAGTATTTT
cdr3_aa: CASSLSYGADTQYF
d_call: -
clone_size: -
v_call: TRBV9
j_call: TRBJ2-3

cdr3_nt: TGTGCCAGCAGCGACAGGGGGCTGGTTATCATTGAGACCCAGTACTTC
cdr3_aa: CASSDRGLVIIETQYF
d_call: TRBD1
clone_size: -
v_call: TRBV5-6
j_call: TRBJ2-5

cdr3_nt: TGCGCCAGCGGCCGGGCGGGACAGTCGAGACGTGGGGCCAACGTCCTGACTTTC
cdr3_aa: CASGRAGQSRRGANVLTF
d_call: -
clone_size: -
v_call: TRBV10-2
j_call: TRBJ2-6

cdr3_nt: TGTGCCAGCAGTCGCTCCTCCGGGGTAGAGTATCAGCCCCAGCATTTT
cdr3_aa: CASSRSSGVEYQPQHF
d_call: -
clone_size: -
v_call: TRBV28
j_call: TRBJ1-5

cdr3_nt: TGCGCCAGCAGCCAAGATTGGACAGTCTACGAGCAGTACTTC
cdr3_aa: CASSQDWTVYEQYF
d_call: -
clone_size: -
v_call: TRBV4-3
j_call: TRBJ2-7

cdr3_nt: TGTGCCAGCAGCTTGGAGGGATACGACACTGAAGCTTTCTTT
cdr3_aa: CASSLEGYDTEAFF
d_call: -
clone_size: few
v_call: TRBV7-9
j_call: TRBJ1-1

cdr3_nt: TGCAGTGAAAGGGACAATTCACCCCTCCACTTT
cdr3_aa: CSERDNSPLHF
d_call: -
clone_size: -
v_call: TRBV20-1
j_call: TRBJ1-6

cdr3_nt: TGTGCCAGCAGCTCTGGACCTGGCACAGATACGCAGTATTTT
cdr3_aa: CASSSGPGTDTQYF
d_call: -
clone_size: -
v_call: TRBV11-2
j_call: TRBJ2-3

cdr3_nt: TGTGCCAGCAGCTTGGTGGGATCTGAAAAACTGTTTTTT
cdr3_aa: CASSLVGSEKLFF
d_call: -
clone_size: -
v_call: TRBV7-2
j_call: TRBJ1-4

cdr3_nt: TGTGCCACCAGTCCGGGGAACCGGGAGACCCAGTACTTC
cdr3_aa: CATSPGNRETQYF
d_call: -
clone_size: -
v_call: TRBV24-1
j_call: TRBJ2-5

cdr3_nt: TGCGCCAGCAGCTTGGGGACCCCCACGAGTGAGCAGTTCTTC
cdr3_aa: CASSLGTPTSEQFF
d_call: -
clone_size: few
v_call: TRBV5-1
j_call: TRBJ2-1

cdr3_nt: TGCGCCACCTCTTATTCACAGTCAGATACGCAGTATTTT
cdr3_aa: CATSYSQSDTQYF
d_call: -
clone_size: -
v_call: TRBV5-1
j_call: TRBJ2-3

cdr3_nt: TGCAGCACCGTTGACGGGGTAGGAGAGACCCAGTACTTC
cdr3_aa: CSTVDGVGETQYF
d_call: -
clone_size: -
v_call: TRBV29-1
j_call: TRBJ2-5

cdr3_nt: TGTGCCAGCAGCGCGTCTAGGAGTAGGGAGACCCAGTACTTC
cdr3_aa: CASSASRSRETQYF
d_call: -
clone_size: few
v_call: TRBV6-5
j_call: TRBJ2-5

cdr3_nt: TGTGCCAGCAGTTTCGGGGCCCAGGGTGGCTACACCTTC
cdr3_aa: CASSFGAQGGYTF
d_call: -
clone_size: few
v_call: TRBV6-2/TRBV6-3
j_call: TRBJ1-2

cdr3_nt: TGTGCCAGCAGCGCTGAGGTGGAGACCCAGTACTTC
cdr3_aa: CASSAEVETQYF
d_call: -
clone_size: -
v_call: TRBV2
j_call: TRBJ2-5

cdr3_nt: TGTGCCAGCAGCTTCCGGGAGTTGGGTGAGCAGTTCTTC
cdr3_aa: CASSFRELGEQFF
d_call: -
clone_size: -
v_call: TRBV11-2
j_call: TRBJ2-1

cdr3_nt: TGTGCCAGCAGCCGGCTAGCGGCCACATACAATGAGCAGTTCTTC
cdr3_aa: CASSRLAATYNEQFF
d_call: TRBD2
clone_size: -
v_call: TRBV6-2/TRBV6-3
j_call: TRBJ2-1

cdr3_nt: TGTGCCAGCGGAATAGGGGGTCCGGAGACCCAGTACTTC
cdr3_aa: CASGIGGPETQYF
d_call: -
clone_size: -
v_call: TRBV19
j_call: TRBJ2-5

cdr3_nt: TGTGCCAGCAGCGAAGGACAGGGGTGTTTCTTT
cdr3_aa: CASSEGQGCFF
d_call: TRBD1
clone_size: -
v_call: TRBV6-6
j_call: TRBJ1-1

cdr3_nt: TGTGCCAGCCAGGAGGTGAATGAGCAGTTCTTC
cdr3_aa: CASQEVNEQFF
d_call: -
clone_size: -
v_call: TRBV25-1
j_call: TRBJ2-1